This T cell receptor (beta chain) emerged from a study of shared clonotypes between healthy human individuals. Regarding the study as a whole: Generally, naive subsets came out with larger estimated richness than memory subsets.

Every donor was a Caucasian adult from Nashville, Tennessee. About this clone: Its antigen is not identified.

The CDR3 is 16 amino acids. The V and J ends lost 0 bases and 1 base respectively, with 13 bases between them. In germline, CDR1 is MNHEY, CDR2 SVGAGI. Libraries were prepared by immunoSEQ multiplex PCR; TCRdb keeps only in-frame clonotypes and omits some of them. The data hold millions of clones, with roughly 94% observed a single time. Specimen: naive CD4+ T cells sorted from blood. The subset denotes: CD45RA+ positively selected. The chain employs TRBV6-5 and TRBJ2-7, with D unresolved. The TCR originated in a man in his late teens or twenties in good health. CDR3 sequence reads: CASSYSIPGRSYEQYF. The CDR3 DNA follows: TGTGCCAGCAGTTACTCGATCCCGGGTCGGTCCTACGAGCAGTACTTC.